The rows below give T cell receptor beta chains drawn from one sample of a study of shared clonotypes between healthy human individuals. Here immunoSEQ multiplex PCR was the method, and the copy in TCRdb shows in-frame clones only, minus some. The table records about 2.2 million clones, about 92% of them present only once. Source material: naive CD8+ T cells from PBMCs. All receptors come from a man aged 18 to 29 in good health. Some clones in this sample may be carry-over from other donors' samples. Both conserved end residues are part of each CDR3. D genes are given only for firm matches. Not all rows give a size; the values are once, few, many and, for expanded clones, a class.

>TRBJ2-3|.|.|TRBV27
TGTGCCAGCAGTTTATCCTGGGGACCCACAGATACGCAGTATTTT
CASSLSWGPTDTQYF
>TRBJ2-2|.|.|TRBV7-9
TGTGCCAGCACCTATACCGGGGAGCTGTTTTTT
CASTYTGELFF
>TRBJ2-4|.|.|TRBV9
TGTGCCAGCAGCGTTAGTACGGGCACAAACATTCAGTACTTC
CASSVSTGTNIQYF
>TRBJ2-2|once|.|TRBV6-5
TGTGCCAGCAGTTACTCGCTTACAGGGATCGGGGAGCTGTTTTTT
CASSYSLTGIGELFF
>TRBJ2-3|.|.|TRBV5-4
TGTGCCAGCGGAAGAAAGCTGAATGGGGATACGCAGTATTTT
CASGRKLNGDTQYF
>TRBJ1-1|.|.|TRBV7-9
TGTGCCAGCAGCCCACTCGGAGGGAAGAACACTGAAGCTTTCTTT
CASSPLGGKNTEAFF
>TRBJ2-1|.|.|TRBV7-2
TGTGCCAGCAGCTTAGCCCTAACCGGGACCCGGCGCTCCTACAATGAGCAGTTCTTC
CASSLALTGTRRSYNEQFF
>TRBJ1-2|.|.|TRBV14
TGTGCCAGCAGCCAAGATGGGGGGCGAGTTTTTGGCTACACCTTC
CASSQDGGRVFGYTF
>TRBJ2-7|.|TRBD1|TRBV7-2
TGTGCCAGCAGCGCCGGGACAGGGGGCACCTGGGAGCAGTACTTC
CASSAGTGGTWEQYF
>TRBJ2-1|.|.|TRBV14
TGTGCCAGCAGCCAAGGGGGAAGTGAGCAGTTCTTC
CASSQGGSEQFF
>TRBJ2-3|.|.|TRBV7-9
TGTGCCAGCAGGTTGCTCACAGATACGCAGTATTTT
CASRLLTDTQYF
>TRBJ2-7|.|TRBD2|TRBV27
TGTGCCAGCAGTTCTCTCCCCCTTAGCGGGAACCCCTCCTACGAGCAGTACTTC
CASSSLPLSGNPSYEQYF
>TRBJ1-3|.|.|TRBV7-9
TGTGCCAGCAGCGAAGGGACGGCCTCTGGAAACACCATATATTTT
CASSEGTASGNTIYF
>TRBJ2-1|.|.|TRBV10-3
TGTGCCATCAGTGAGTCGCCCCCTTCGAGCTCCTACAATGAGCAGTTCTTC
CAISESPPSSSYNEQFF
>TRBJ1-5|.|.|TRBV7-8
TGTGCCAGCAGCTTAGGCAGGGTACGGGATCAGCCCCAGCATTTT
CASSLGRVRDQPQHF
>TRBJ2-2|.|.|TRBV9
TGTGCCAGCAGCTCCCCCACCTTGCTAGCGTCGAACACCGGGGAGCTGTTTTTT
CASSSPTLLASNTGELFF
>TRBJ2-5|.|.|TRBV2
TGTGCCAGCAGTGAAAGGTCTAGACAAGAGACCCAGTACTTC
CASSERSRQETQYF
>TRBJ2-5|.|.|TRBV7-9
TGTGCCAGCAGCTTGGGATCGGTACAAGAGACCCAGTACTTC
CASSLGSVQETQYF
>TRBJ1-1|.|.|TRBV4-1
TGCGCCAGCAGCGAGTACCAGGGGAAGAACACTGAAGCTTTCTTT
CASSEYQGKNTEAFF
>TRBJ2-2|.|TRBD2|TRBV29-1
TGCAGCGTTGAACCAGCGGGAGATGGCACCGGGGAGCTGTTTTTT
CSVEPAGDGTGELFF
>TRBJ1-5|.|.|TRBV2
TGTGCCAGCAGCGGTGGAGGGGGGCGTCAGCCCCAGCATTTT
CASSGGGGRQPQHF
>TRBJ2-1|once|.|TRBV27
TGTGCCAGCAGGCCGCGGGTAGCGGTGTCCTACAATGAGCAGTTCTTC
CASRPRVAVSYNEQFF
>TRBJ2-7|.|.|TRBV5-6
TGTGCCAGCAGCTTAGGAACAGCTACCTACGAGCAGTACTTC
CASSLGTATYEQYF
>TRBJ2-7|.|TRBD1|TRBV27
TGTGCCAGCAGTTTACTTACCGGACAGGGGGCGAGATACGAGCAGTACTTC
CASSLLTGQGARYEQYF
>TRBJ2-7|.|.|TRBV27
TGTGCCAGCAGTTTTTTGAGGGGTAGCTCCTACGAGCAGTACTTC
CASSFLRGSSYEQYF
>TRBJ2-2|once|.|TRBV14
TGTGCCAGCAGCCAAGATGGGGGTCCCTACACCGGGGAGCTGTTTTTT
CASSQDGGPYTGELFF
>TRBJ1-1|.|.|TRBV29-1
TGCAGCGGCTCCCCAGGCGACATCAAGGAAATGAACACTGAAGCTTTCTTT
CSGSPGDIKEMNTEAFF
>TRBJ2-1|.|.|TRBV15
TGTGCCACCAGCAGAGATAGGAAGGGAAGGAATGAGCAGTTCTTC
CATSRDRKGRNEQFF
>TRBJ1-2|.|.|TRBV28
TGTGCCAGCACGTCTCGGGTCGGCAGCTATGGCTACACCTTC
CASTSRVGSYGYTF
>TRBJ1-1|.|.|TRBV11-2
TGTGCCAGCAGGGGGGGGCTCCAGGAAGGAGCTTTCTTT
CASRGGLQEGAFF
>TRBJ1-1|.|TRBD1|TRBV28
TGTGCCAGCAGGGACAGGGGTTACACTGAAGCTTTCTTT
CASRDRGYTEAFF
>TRBJ2-6|.|.|TRBV9
TGTGCCAGCAGCGTAGTTTTCTCCGGGGCTGGGGCCAACGTCCTGACTTTC
CASSVVFSGAGANVLTF
>TRBJ1-5|.|.|TRBV27
TGTGCCAGCAGTTTACAGTTGGGGGGAATGCCCCAGCATTTT
CASSLQLGGMPQHF
>TRBJ2-7|.|.|TRBV9
TGTGCCAGCAGCCCTTACAGAAGCTCCTACGAGCAGTACTTC
CASSPYRSSYEQYF
>TRBJ1-4|.|.|TRBV7-9
TGTGCCAGCAGCTTAGGTGTGACATCCTCTAATGAAAAACTGTTTTTT
CASSLGVTSSNEKLFF
>TRBJ1-3|.|.|TRBV29-1
TGCAGCGTGCAGGGGTCCGAGGGAAACACCATATATTTT
CSVQGSEGNTIYF
>TRBJ2-5|.|TRBD2|TRBV11-2
TGTGCCAGCAGCTCGCTCGGACTAGCGGGAGGGCCGTCAGAAGAGACCCAGTACTTC
CASSSLGLAGGPSEETQYF
>TRBJ2-7|.|TRBD2|TRBV28
TGTGCCAGCCGGGGGGGCTACGAGCAGTACTTC
CASRGGYEQYF
>TRBJ2-7|.|.|TRBV2
TGTGCCAGCAGGGGGTTTGGGGGACCCGAGCAGTACTTC
CASRGFGGPEQYF
>TRBJ1-5|.|.|TRBV19
TGTGCCAGTACCCAGGGGTTTGGGGACATCCAAAAGCGGCCCCAGCATTTT
CASTQGFGDIQKRPQHF
>TRBJ2-3|.|TRBD2|TRBV19
TGTGCCAGTAGTCCGACGGGACTAGCGGGATTCACAGATACGCAGTATTTT
CASSPTGLAGFTDTQYF